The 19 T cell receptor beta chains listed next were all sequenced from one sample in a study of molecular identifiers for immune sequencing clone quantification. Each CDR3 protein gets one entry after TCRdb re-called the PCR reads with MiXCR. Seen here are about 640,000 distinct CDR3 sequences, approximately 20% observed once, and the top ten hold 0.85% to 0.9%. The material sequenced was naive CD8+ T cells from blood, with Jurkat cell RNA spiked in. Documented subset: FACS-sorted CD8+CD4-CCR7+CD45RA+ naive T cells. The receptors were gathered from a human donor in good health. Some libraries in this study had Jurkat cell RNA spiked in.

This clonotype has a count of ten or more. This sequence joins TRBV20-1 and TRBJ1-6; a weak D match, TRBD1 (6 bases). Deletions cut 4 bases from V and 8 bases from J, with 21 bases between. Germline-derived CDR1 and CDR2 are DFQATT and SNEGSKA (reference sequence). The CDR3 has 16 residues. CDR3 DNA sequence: TGCAGTGCTACGCAGGTGGAACAGGGTTTTGATTCACCCCTCCACTTT. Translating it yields CSATQVEQGFDSPLHF.

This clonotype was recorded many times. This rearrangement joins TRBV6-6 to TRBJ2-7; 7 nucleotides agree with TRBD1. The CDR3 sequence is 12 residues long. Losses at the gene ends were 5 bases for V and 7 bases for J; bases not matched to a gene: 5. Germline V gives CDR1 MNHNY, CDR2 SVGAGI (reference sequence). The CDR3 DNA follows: TGTGCCAGCAGTACAGGGGCCACTGAGCAGTACTTC. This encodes CASSTGATEQYF.

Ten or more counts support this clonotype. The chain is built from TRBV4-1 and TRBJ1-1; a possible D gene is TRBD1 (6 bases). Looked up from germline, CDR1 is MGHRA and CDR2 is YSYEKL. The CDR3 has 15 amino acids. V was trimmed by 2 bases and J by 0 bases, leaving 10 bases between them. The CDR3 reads CASSQTGFMNTEAFF. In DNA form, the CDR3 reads TGCGCCAGCAGCCAAACAGGGTTTATGAACACTGAAGCTTTCTTT.

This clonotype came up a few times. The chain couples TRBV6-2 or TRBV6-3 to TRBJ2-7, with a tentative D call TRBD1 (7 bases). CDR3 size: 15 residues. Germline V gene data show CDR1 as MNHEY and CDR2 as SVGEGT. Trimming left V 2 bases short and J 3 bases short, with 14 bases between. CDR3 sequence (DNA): TGTGCCAGCAGTTACGGTGGAGGGGGCGACTACGAGCAGTACTTC. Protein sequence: CASSYGGGGDYEQYF.

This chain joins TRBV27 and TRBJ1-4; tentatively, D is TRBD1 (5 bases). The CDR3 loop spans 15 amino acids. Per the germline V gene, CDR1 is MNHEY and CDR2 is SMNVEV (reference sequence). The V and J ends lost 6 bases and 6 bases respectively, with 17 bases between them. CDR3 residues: CASREGSTAYEKLFF. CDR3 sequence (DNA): TGTGCCAGCAGGGAGGGGTCCACAGCTTATGAAAAACTGTTTTTT.

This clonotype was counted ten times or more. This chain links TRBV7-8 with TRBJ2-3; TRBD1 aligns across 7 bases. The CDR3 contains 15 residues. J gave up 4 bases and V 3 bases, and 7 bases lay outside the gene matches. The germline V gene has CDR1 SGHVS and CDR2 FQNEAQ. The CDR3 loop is CASSFSRTGADTQYF. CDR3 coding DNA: TGTGCCAGCAGCTTCAGCCGTACAGGGGCAGATACGCAGTATTTT. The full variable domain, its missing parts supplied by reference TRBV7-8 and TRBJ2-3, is GAGVSQSPRYKVAKRGQDVALRCDPISGHVSLFWYQQALGQGPEFLTYFQNEAQLDKSGLPSDRFFAERPEGSVSTLKIQRTQQEDSAVYLCASSFSRTGADTQYFGPGTRLTVL.

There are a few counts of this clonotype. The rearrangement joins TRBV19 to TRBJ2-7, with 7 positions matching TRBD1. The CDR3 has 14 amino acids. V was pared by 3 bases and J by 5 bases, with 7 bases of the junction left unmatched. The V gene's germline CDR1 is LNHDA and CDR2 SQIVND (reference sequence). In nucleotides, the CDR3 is TGTGCCAGTAGTATTACAGGGGATGGGAACGAGCAGTACTTC. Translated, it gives CASSITGDGNEQYF.

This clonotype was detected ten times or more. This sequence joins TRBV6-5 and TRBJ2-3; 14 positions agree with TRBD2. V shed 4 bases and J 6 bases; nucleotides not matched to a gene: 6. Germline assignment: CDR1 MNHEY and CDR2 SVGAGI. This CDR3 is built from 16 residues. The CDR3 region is CASSSGLAGAGDTQYF. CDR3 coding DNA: TGTGCCAGCAGTTCGGGACTAGCGGGAGCCGGGGATACGCAGTATTTT.

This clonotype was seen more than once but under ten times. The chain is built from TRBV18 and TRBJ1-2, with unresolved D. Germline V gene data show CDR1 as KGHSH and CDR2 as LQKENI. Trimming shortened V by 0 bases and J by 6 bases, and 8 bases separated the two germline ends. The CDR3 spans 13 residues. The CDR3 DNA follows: TGTGCCAGCTCACCACCCGCAGGCGATGGCTACACCTTC. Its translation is CASSPPAGDGYTF.

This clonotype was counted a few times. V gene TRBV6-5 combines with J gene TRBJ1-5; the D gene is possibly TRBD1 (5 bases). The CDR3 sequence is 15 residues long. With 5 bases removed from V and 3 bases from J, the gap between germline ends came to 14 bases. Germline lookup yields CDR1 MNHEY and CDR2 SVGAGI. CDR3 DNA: TGTGCCAGCAGTAACACTCGGGGGAACAATCAGCCCCAGCATTTT. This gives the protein CASSNTRGNNQPQHF.

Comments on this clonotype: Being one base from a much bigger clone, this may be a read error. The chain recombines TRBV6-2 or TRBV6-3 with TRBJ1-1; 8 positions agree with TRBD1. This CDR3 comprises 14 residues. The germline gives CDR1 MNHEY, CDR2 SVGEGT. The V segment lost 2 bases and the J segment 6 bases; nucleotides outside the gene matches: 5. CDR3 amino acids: CASSYPGGYAEAFF. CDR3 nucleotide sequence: TGTGCCAGCAGTTACCCAGGGGGCTACGCTGAAGCTTTCTTT.

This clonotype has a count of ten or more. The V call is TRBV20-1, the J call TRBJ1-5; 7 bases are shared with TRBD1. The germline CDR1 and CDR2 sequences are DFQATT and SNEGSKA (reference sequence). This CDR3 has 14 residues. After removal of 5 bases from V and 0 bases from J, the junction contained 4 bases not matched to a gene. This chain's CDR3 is CSAPGGDSNQPQHF. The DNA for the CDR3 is TGCAGTGCTCCAGGGGGGGATAGCAATCAGCCCCAGCATTTT.

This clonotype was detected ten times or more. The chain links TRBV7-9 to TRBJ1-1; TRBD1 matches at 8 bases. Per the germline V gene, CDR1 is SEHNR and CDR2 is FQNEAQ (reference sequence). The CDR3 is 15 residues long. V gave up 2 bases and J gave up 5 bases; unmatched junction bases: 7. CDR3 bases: TGTGCCAGCAGCTTACTTCAGGGGGCTGAAACTGAAGCTTTCTTT. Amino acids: CASSLLQGAETEAFF.

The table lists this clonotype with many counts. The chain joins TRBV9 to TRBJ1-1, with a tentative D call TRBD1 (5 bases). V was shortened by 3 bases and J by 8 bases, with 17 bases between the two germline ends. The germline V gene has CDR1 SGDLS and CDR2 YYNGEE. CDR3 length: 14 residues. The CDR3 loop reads CASSALYGGVEAFF. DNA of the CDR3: TGTGCCAGCAGCGCATTGTACGGGGGTGTAGAAGCTTTCTTT.

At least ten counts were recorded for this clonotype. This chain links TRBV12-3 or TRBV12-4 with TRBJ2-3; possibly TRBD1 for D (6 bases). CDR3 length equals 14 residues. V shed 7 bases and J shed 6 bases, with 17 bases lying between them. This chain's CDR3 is CASNLQGDPDTQYF. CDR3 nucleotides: TGTGCCAGCAATCTACAGGGAGATCCCGATACGCAGTATTTT.

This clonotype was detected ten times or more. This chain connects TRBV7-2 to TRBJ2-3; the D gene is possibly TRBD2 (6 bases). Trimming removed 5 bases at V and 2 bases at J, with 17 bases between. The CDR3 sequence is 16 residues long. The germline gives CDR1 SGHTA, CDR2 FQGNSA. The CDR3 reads CASSLSAAGLTDTQYF. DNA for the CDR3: TGTGCCAGCAGCCTATCTGCGGCGGGGCTCACAGATACGCAGTATTTT.

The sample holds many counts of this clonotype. The DNA for the CDR3 is TGTGCCAGCAGCCAAGATCCGGGGGCTTTTGAGTACGAGCAGTACTTC. Its translation: CASSQDPGAFEYEQYF. The gene calls are TRBV4-2 and TRBJ2-7; D might be TRBD1 or TRBD2, each matching 6 bases. This CDR3 comprises 16 residues. Germline V gene data show CDR1 as LGHNA and CDR2 as YNFKEQ. Between the trimmed V and J ends, which lost 0 bases and 4 bases, there was a span of 16 bases.

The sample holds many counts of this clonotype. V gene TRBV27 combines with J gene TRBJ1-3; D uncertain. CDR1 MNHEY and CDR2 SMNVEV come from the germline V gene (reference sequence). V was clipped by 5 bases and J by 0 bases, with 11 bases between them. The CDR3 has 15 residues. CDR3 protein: CASSQGYGSGNTIYF. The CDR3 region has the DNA TGTGCCAGCAGTCAAGGCTATGGCTCTGGAAACACCATATATTTT.

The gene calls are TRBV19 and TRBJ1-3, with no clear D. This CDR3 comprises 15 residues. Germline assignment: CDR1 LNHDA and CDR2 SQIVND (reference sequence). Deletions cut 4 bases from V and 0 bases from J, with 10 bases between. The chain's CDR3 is CASSSGIASGNTIYF. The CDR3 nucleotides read TGTGCCAGTAGTAGCGGGATTGCCTCTGGAAACACCATATATTTT.